What follows are 14 T cell receptor beta chains derived from one specimen sequenced in a study of metastatic and nonmetastatic thyroid tumors. TCRdb re-analyzed the PCR reads using MiXCR. The sample lists approximately 13,000 clones, almost 30% occurring once. All patients reached thyroid surgery having received no treatment beforehand. The sample comprised blood. The receptors were gathered from a female donor with papillary thyroid cancer or a benign thyroid nodule (not recorded which). Some clones in this sample may be carry-over from other donors' samples.

The chain has TRBV5-6 and TRBJ1-4, with TRBD1 matching over 7 bases. V lost 8 bases to trimming and J lost 7 bases; unmatched junction nucleotides: 8. This CDR3 region has 13 residues. The germline V gene has CDR1 SGHDT and CDR2 YYEEEE. The CDR3 reads CASILRGREKLFF. The CDR3 DNA sequence: TGTGCCAGTATCTTGAGGGGGCGTGAAAAACTGTTTTTT.

This clone has a handful of counts. The chain carries TRBV28 and TRBJ2-7, with 12 bases fitting TRBD2. The CDR3 is 15 amino acids. The trim removed 5 bases at V and 6 bases at J, leaving 8 bases unmatched. Germline assignment: CDR1 MDHEN and CDR2 SYDVKM. CDR3 residues: CASSTMTSGSFEQYF. The CDR3 DNA follows: TGTGCCAGCAGTACTATGACTAGCGGGAGCTTCGAGCAGTACTTC. Supplemented by reference TRBV28 and TRBJ2-7, the full variable domain reads DVKVTQSSRYLVKRTGEKVFLECVQDMDHENMFWYRQDPGLGLRLIYFSYDVKMKEKGDIPEGYSVSREKKERFSLILESASTNQTSMYLCASSTMTSGSFEQYFGPGTRLTVT.

In its sample, this clone ranks as medium-sized. The chain couples TRBV2 to TRBJ1-5, with D maybe TRBD1 (5 bases). The CDR3 is 13 residues long. Germline V CDR1 and CDR2: SNHLY, FYNNEI. V lost 3 bases and J 7 bases, leaving 10 bases between the germline ends. The CDR3 region is CASSDQGPQPQHF. The CDR3, as DNA: TGTGCCAGCAGTGACCAGGGCCCCCAGCCCCAGCATTTT.

The chain is built from TRBV20-1 and TRBJ2-7; D tentatively reads TRBD1 or TRBD2 (5 bases each). The CDR3 has 12 amino acids. Germline lookup yields CDR1 DFQATT and CDR2 SNEGSKA (reference sequence). The V and J ends lost 8 bases and 1 base respectively, with 12 bases between them. The CDR3 is CSPVRESYEQYF. Here the CDR3 DNA reads TGCAGTCCAGTCAGGGAGTCCTACGAGCAGTACTTC.

This clone occurred once. The chain combines TRBV9 with TRBJ2-7; D possibly corresponds to TRBD1 (7 bases). The V end lost 1 base, the J end lost 5 bases, and 16 bases lay between the germline ends. CDR1 SGDLS and CDR2 YYNGEE come from the germline V gene. The CDR3 is 15 amino acids. CDR3 residues: CASSVQGGNIDEQYF. CDR3 coding DNA: TGTGCCAGCAGCGTACAGGGGGGCAACATAGACGAGCAGTACTTC.

The rearrangement uses TRBV20-1 and TRBJ1-5; D gene ambiguous. Germline V gene lookup returns CDR1 DFQATT and CDR2 SNEGSKA (reference sequence). Deletions cut 0 bases from V and 0 bases from J, with 6 bases between. The CDR3 is made up of 14 amino acids. The CDR3 DNA is TGCAGTGCTAGAGATGGTCCTAGCAATCAGCCCCAGCATTTT. Translated: CSARDGPSNQPQHF.

The chain carries TRBV20-1 and TRBJ1-2; TRBD1 agrees at 8 bases. The CDR3 extends over 13 amino acids. Germline-derived CDR1 and CDR2 are DFQATT and SNEGSKA (reference sequence). V dropped 3 bases and J dropped 4; count of bases not matched to a gene: 4. This chain's CDR3 is CSASDRGSYGYTF. The CDR3 DNA sequence: TGCAGTGCTAGCGACAGGGGATCCTATGGCTACACCTTC.

V is TRBV7-3 and J is TRBJ2-1, with a possible D match to TRBD2 (6 bases). The germline gives CDR1 SGHTA, CDR2 FQGTGA. This CDR3 spans 15 amino acids. This CDR3 is CARSLSGWAHNEQFF. The CDR3 DNA follows: TGTGCGCGCAGCTTAAGCGGGTGGGCCCACAATGAGCAGTTCTTC.

This clone was observed a few times. V usage is TRBV6-1 and J usage is TRBJ1-6; no clear D gene. The CDR3 totals 13 residues. V gave up 9 bases and J gave up 5 bases, with 11 bases separating them. The germline gives CDR1 MNHNS, CDR2 SASEGT. CDR3 sequence reads: CASGSLNNSPLHF. Here the CDR3 DNA reads TGTGCCAGTGGATCTCTAAATAATTCACCCCTCCACTTT.

There are a few counts of this clone. V and J are TRBV4-1 and TRBJ1-5; the D gene is possibly TRBD1 (5 bases). The germline V and J ends were trimmed by 4 bases and 3 bases, with 13 bases remaining between them. Germline CDR1 reads MGHRA; CDR2 reads YSYEKL. The CDR3 extends over 15 amino acids. The chain's CDR3 is CASSPDGGVNQPQHF. CDR3 sequence (DNA): TGCGCCAGCAGCCCGGATGGGGGGGTCAATCAGCCCCAGCATTTT.

This clone is termed medium-sized (0.01 to 0.1%). J is TRBJ2-3 and V is TRBV6-1; 8 nucleotides line up with TRBD1. The CDR3 consists of 15 residues. Germline-derived CDR1 and CDR2 are MNHNS and SASEGT. V lost 6 bases and J lost 1; bases outside the gene matches: 6. For the CDR3, the DNA is TGTGCCAGCAGACGGGGACAGGCGGGCACAGATACGCAGTATTTT. Translated, it gives CASRRGQAGTDTQYF.

This clone is judged medium-sized. The chain uses TRBV5-1 and TRBJ2-1; 7 bases map to TRBD2. The CDR3 covers 14 residues. Trimming took 0 bases from V and 9 from J; bases not matched to a gene: 6. Germline assignment: CDR1 SGHRS and CDR2 YFSETQ. The DNA for the CDR3 is TGCGCCAGCAGCTTGGAAGGACTAGGGTCTGAGCAGTTCTTC. Translating it yields CASSLEGLGSEQFF. The full variable domain, in which reference TRBV5-1 and TRBJ2-1 provide the parts outside the CDR3, is KAGVTQTPRYLIKTRGQQVTLSCSPISGHRSVSWYQQTPGQGLQFLFEYFSETQRNKGNFPGRFSGRQFSNSRSEMNVSTLELGDSALYLCASSLEGLGSEQFFGPGTRLTVL.

This clone is labeled as medium-sized (0.01 to 0.1%). J is TRBJ1-2 and V is TRBV7-9; 9 nucleotides agree with TRBD1. With 5 bases clipped from V and 4 bases from J, the junction kept 8 bases outside the gene matches. The CDR3 spans 15 residues. Looked up from germline, CDR1 is SEHNR and CDR2 is FQNEAQ (reference sequence). CDR3 amino acids: CASSPGDRVGYGYTF. In nucleotides, the CDR3 is TGTGCCAGCAGCCCAGGGGACAGGGTGGGCTATGGCTACACCTTC.

This clone is deemed medium-sized. V gene TRBV18 combines with J gene TRBJ2-7; D not certain. Germline V gene data show CDR1 as KGHSH and CDR2 as LQKENI. With 3 bases removed from V and 2 bases from J, the gap between germline ends came to 5 bases. The CDR3 runs 12 residues. The CDR3 region has the DNA TGTGCCAGCTCACCGGGGACCTACGAGCAGTACTTC. Translated: CASSPGTYEQYF. The full variable domain, with the rest looked up from reference TRBV18 and TRBJ2-7, is NAGVMQNPRHLVRRRGQEARLRCSPMKGHSHVYWYRQLPEEGLKFMVYLQKENIIDESGMPKERFSAEFPKEGPSILRIQQVVRGDSAAYFCASSPGTYEQYFGPGTRLTVT.